Below, 24 T cell receptor beta chains from the same sample are listed, as sequenced in a study of shared clonotypes between healthy human individuals. The method was immunoSEQ multiplex PCR; TCRdb's version includes in-frame clones alone and lacks a portion of them. The sample holds about 2.3 million clones; more than 85% are singletons and the top ten take 0.39%. Sequences were obtained from naive CD4+ T cells from PBMCs. Specified subset: CD45RA+ positively selected. The origin of the receptors is a man in his late teens or twenties in good health. Some clones in this sample may be carry-over from other donors' samples.

This chain joins TRBV5-6 and TRBJ1-2; TRBD1 aligns across 9 bases. This CDR3 spans 16 amino acids. Germline CDR1 is SGHDT and CDR2 is YYEEEE. The ends lost 7 bases at V and 4 bases at J; junction bases unmatched: 14. CDR3 residues: CASRTGQGLYSYGYTF. Here the CDR3 DNA reads TGTGCCAGCCGGACGGGACAGGGTCTTTACAGCTATGGCTACACCTTC.

This chain joins TRBV5-1 and TRBJ2-1; 8 nucleotides agree with TRBD2. The junction had 6 bases not matched to a gene; V was cut back by 4 bases and J by 9 bases. The CDR3 has 13 residues. Per the germline V gene, CDR1 is SGHRS and CDR2 is YFSETQ. CDR3 sequence (DNA): TGCGCCAGCAGCAAGGGACTAGTGCTTGAGCAGTTCTTC. Protein sequence: CASSKGLVLEQFF.

The chain couples TRBV7-2 to TRBJ2-7; D might be TRBD1 or TRBD2, each matching 5 bases. CDR1 is SGHTA, CDR2 FQGNSA, per germline. This CDR3 is built from 15 residues. V lost 1 base and J lost 7, with 17 bases in between. CDR3 DNA sequence: TGTGCCAGCAGCTTAGATTCTAGCCGACAGCGGGAGCAGTACTTC. This sequence encodes CASSLDSSRQREQYF.

To note about this clone: The CDR3 does not end in the conserved phenylalanine or tryptophan, so this is likely a read error. The rearrangement links TRBV29-1 to TRBJ2-7; 9 nucleotides align to TRBD1. The germline V gene has CDR1 SQVTM and CDR2 ANQGSEA. The J segment lost 6 bases and the V segment lost 0 bases, leaving 3 bases of the junction unmatched. The CDR3 sequence is 13 residues long. Written as DNA, the CDR3 is TGCAGCGTTGAAGAGGACAGGGGCCGCGAGCAGTACCTC. It is translated as CSVEEDRGREQYL.

The rearrangement links TRBV7-2 to TRBJ2-7; 14 bases fit TRBD2. The J segment lost 0 bases and the V segment lost 5 bases, leaving 9 bases of the junction unmatched. The CDR3 loop spans 18 amino acids. CDR1 and CDR2 from the germline V gene are SGHTA and FQGNSA. The CDR3 DNA is TGTGCCAGCAGCCGACTCGGGACTAGCGGGGGTATCTCCTACGAGCAGTACTTC. Translating it yields CASSRLGTSGGISYEQYF.

V usage is TRBV18 and J usage is TRBJ2-5; D ambiguous. CDR1 and CDR2 from the germline V gene are KGHSH and LQKENI. Trimming pared 2 bases from V and 3 bases from J, leaving 13 bases between. The CDR3 covers 15 residues. The CDR3 DNA reads TGTGCCAGCTCACCAATCCTAGGGAAGGAAGAGACCCAGTACTTC. Translated, it gives CASSPILGKEETQYF.

The CDR3 loop reads CASSYSFYNEKLFF. The CDR3 coding sequence is TGTGCCAGCAGTTACAGCTTTTATAATGAAAAACTGTTTTTT. This chain joins TRBV6-5 and TRBJ1-4; D not certain. Germline V CDR1 and CDR2: MNHEY, SVGAGI. This CDR3 has 14 residues. V was cut by 2 bases and J by 4 bases, with 8 bases left in between.

On this clone itself: This specimen includes other DNA sequences encoding the same CDR3. The V gene is TRBV7-9, the J gene TRBJ2-5; 8 bases fit TRBD1. J was trimmed by 4 bases and V by 2 bases; bases with no gene match: 0. The CDR3 extends over 13 amino acids. CDR1 is SEHNR, CDR2 FQNEAQ, per germline (reference sequence). In DNA, the CDR3 is TGTGCCAGCAGCTTAACAGGGGGAGAGACCCAGTACTTC. Translated, it gives CASSLTGGETQYF.

This chain joins TRBV28 and TRBJ1-3, with 8 positions matching TRBD1. The CDR3 has 13 amino acids. V shed 7 bases, J shed 3 bases, and the junction held 2 bases outside the gene matches. In germline, CDR1 is MDHEN, CDR2 SYDVKM. CDR3 DNA sequence: TGTGCCAGCATCAGGGGGCTTGGAAACACCATATATTTT. Translation gives CASIRGLGNTIYF.

As concerns this clone: Mismatch with germline at one junction end may stem from a read error. This chain connects TRBV14 to TRBJ1-2, with D hard to call. In germline, CDR1 is SGHDN, CDR2 FVKESK. The CDR3 runs 12 residues. For the CDR3, the DNA is TGTGCCAGCAGCCTTTCCGGGCCTCCGAGGGCCTTC. Its protein is CASSLSGPPRAF.

This rearrangement joins TRBV19 to TRBJ2-3, with 9 bases lining up with TRBD1. Trimming at V came to 4 bases and at J to 4 bases, leaving 9 bases not matched to a gene. CDR3 length: 16 amino acids. Per germline, CDR1 LNHDA and CDR2 SQIVND (reference sequence). The CDR3 sequence: CASSTKQGARADTQYF. The CDR3 DNA reads TGTGCCAGTAGTACCAAACAGGGGGCGCGGGCAGATACGCAGTATTTT.

This sequence joins TRBV5-1 and TRBJ1-1; 7 bases match TRBD1. J lost 11 bases, V lost 4 bases, and 17 bases had no gene match. This CDR3 is built from 15 residues. Germline values: CDR1 SGHRS, CDR2 YFSETQ. CDR3 bases: TGCGCCAGCAGCCAAACGGGACAGTCATACCCCTTGGCTTTCTTT. The encoded protein is CASSQTGQSYPLAFF.

This chain connects TRBV30 to TRBJ2-3; 14 bases agree with TRBD2. CDR1 is GTSNPN and CDR2 is SVGIG in the germline V gene (reference sequence). The CDR3 extends over 18 amino acids. The V gene end was trimmed by 1 base and the J gene end by 0 bases; junction bases not matched to a gene: 6. Written as DNA, the CDR3 is TGTGCCTGGAGTGCGGCCAGGACTAGCGGGGGGAGCACAGATACGCAGTATTTT. It encodes CAWSAARTSGGSTDTQYF.

This clone was detected a few times. The CDR3 is CASSDGWGNQPQHF. In nucleotides, the CDR3 is TGCGCCAGCAGTGATGGGTGGGGCAATCAGCCCCAGCATTTT. The gene calls are TRBV10-2 and TRBJ1-5, with D uncertain. V shed 3 bases and J shed 2 bases, with 8 bases lying between them. Germline V gives CDR1 WSHSY, CDR2 SAAADI. The CDR3 covers 14 residues.

This chain uses TRBV6-5 with TRBJ1-4; D call uncertain. Germline V lookup: CDR1 MNHEY, CDR2 SVGAGI. V was cut by 6 bases and J by 10 bases, with 15 bases left in between. This CDR3 region has 13 residues. The CDR3 nucleotides are TGTGCCAGCAGGCCAACCTGGACGGGAAAACTGTTTTTT. It specifies CASRPTWTGKLFF.

The chain links TRBV6-6 to TRBJ2-5; the D gene is possibly TRBD1 (6 bases). From germline, CDR1 is MNHNY and CDR2 SVGAGI (reference sequence). V lost 6 bases and J 4 bases, leaving 15 bases between the germline ends. This CDR3 spans 14 amino acids. CDR3 sequence reads: CASRRDKDAETQYF. In DNA, the CDR3 is TGTGCCAGCAGACGGGACAAGGACGCAGAGACCCAGTACTTC.

As concerns this clone: One end of the junction fails to match germline, which may point to a read error. The genes are TRBV6-5 and TRBJ1-2; 9 positions agree with TRBD1. Germline CDR1 reads MNHEY; CDR2 reads SVGAGI. The CDR3 spans 13 residues. The DNA of the CDR3 is TGTGCCAGCAGCTACTCCGGGACAGGGGGCTACACCTTC. Translation: CASSYSGTGGYTF.

As concerns this clone: Other nucleotide sequences in the sample specify the same CDR3. V gene TRBV5-1 combines with J gene TRBJ1-1; D remains unclear. The CDR3 covers 13 residues. V lost 4 bases, J lost 0 bases, and 7 bases lay in between. Germline lookup yields CDR1 SGHRS and CDR2 YFSETQ. CDR3 sequence (DNA): TGCGCCAGCAGCCCTGATATGAACACTGAAGCTTTCTTT. It is translated as CASSPDMNTEAFF.

The chain is built from TRBV29-1 and TRBJ2-1, with 8 bases fitting TRBD2. With V trimmed by 6 bases and J by 3 bases, 7 bases remained unmatched. The CDR3 totals 14 residues. Germline CDR1 and CDR2: SQVTM and ANQGSEA. For the CDR3, the DNA is TGCAGCGTCGATGCTACTAGCGGCTACAATGAGCAGTTCTTC. It translates to CSVDATSGYNEQFF.

A single count supports this clone. V gene TRBV19 combines with J gene TRBJ2-5; 12 nucleotides line up with TRBD2. The V segment lost 5 bases and the J segment 1 base; nucleotides outside the gene matches: 5. Germline assignment: CDR1 LNHDA and CDR2 SQIVND (reference sequence). The CDR3 has 16 residues. CDR3 region: CASSAGTSGFQETQYF. Written as DNA, the CDR3 is TGTGCCAGTAGTGCCGGGACTAGCGGGTTCCAAGAGACCCAGTACTTC.

V gene TRBV2 combines with J gene TRBJ2-5; D gene unclear. Germline V gene lookup returns CDR1 SNHLY and CDR2 FYNNEI. V was pared by 3 bases and J by 4 bases, with 6 bases between. The CDR3 consists of 12 residues. CDR3 protein: CASSESRETQYF. Written as DNA, the CDR3 is TGTGCCAGCAGTGAGTCGCGAGAGACCCAGTACTTC.

Comments on this clone: A read error may account for a junction end that differs from germline. V is TRBV9 and J is TRBJ2-7, with D tentatively TRBD2 (6 bases). The CDR3 sequence is 15 residues long. Per the germline V gene, CDR1 is SGDLS and CDR2 is YYNGEE. The CDR3 is CASSVAEGYSYGQYF. The CDR3, as DNA: TGTGCCAGCAGCGTAGCGGAGGGATACTCCTACGGGCAGTACTTC. The variable domain in full, with the rest retrieved from reference TRBV9 and TRBJ2-7, is DSGVTQTPKHLITATGQRVTLRCSPRSGDLSVYWYQQSLDQGLQFLIQYYNGEERAKGNILERFSAQQFPDLHSELNLSSLELGDSALYFCASSVAEGYSYGQYFGPGTRLTVT.

This clone was picked up one time. V usage is TRBV5-5 and J usage is TRBJ1-5; 8 positions agree with TRBD1. The germline V gene encodes CDR1 SGHKS and CDR2 YYEKEE (reference sequence). The junction had 5 bases not matched to a gene; V was cut back by 4 bases and J by 2 bases. This CDR3 spans 15 amino acids. CDR3 DNA sequence: TGTGCCAGCAGCGGCCAGGGGGCCGGCAATCAGCCCCAGCATTTT. This gives the protein CASSGQGAGNQPQHF. The whole variable domain, remainder taken from reference TRBV5-5 and TRBJ1-5, is DAGVTQSPTHLIKTRGQQVTLRCSPISGHKSVSWYQQVLGQGPQFIFQYYEKEERGRGNFPDRFSARQFPNYSSELNVNALLLGDSALYLCASSGQGAGNQPQHFGDGTRLSIL.

This clone was recorded a few times. CDR3 nucleotides: TGTGCCACCTCAAATGGACAGGGGGCGCACTATGGCTACACCTTC. Encoded protein: CATSNGQGAHYGYTF. This rearrangement joins TRBV2 to TRBJ1-2; 11 nucleotides align to TRBD1. CDR3 size: 15 residues. CDR1 SNHLY and CDR2 FYNNEI come from the germline V gene. The junction had 10 bases not matched to a gene; V was cut back by 10 bases and J by 3 bases.